This T cell receptor (beta chain) was obtained from a study of cytomegalovirus exposure and HLA in healthy donors (dated by TCRdb to 2016 to 2017). A note on the overall study: In an earlier analysis of fewer than 750 of the donors, 276 Gb of sequence data and 117 million unique TCR beta sequences from some 170 million T cells were reported. Rather than drawing on any new phenotypic data, the later analysis identified candidate immune exposures from TCR beta sequences and the way those sequences occurred across donors. The study used immunosequencing to profile the T cell repertoires of 666 subjects and linked those repertoires to cytomegalovirus serostatus. The study was designed to test whether signatures of past pathogen exposure could be identified by cataloging public T cell receptors. A later genetic analysis used genome-wide SNP genotypes for about three fifths of the 666 donors, treating that subset as a discovery cohort. Typing coverage varied by locus: 629-630 donors for A, B, C, DRB1 and DQB1; more than 500 for DQA1; around 610 for DPA1; some 470 for DPB1. High-throughput TCR immunosequencing, statistical association of individual TCRs with disease status, and machine learning were combined to predict cytomegalovirus infection status. An earlier analysis of 587 of the donors applied high-throughput TCR beta sequencing to assess whether each TCR beta V gene segment acted as functional or pseudogenic. An early release that covered some 630 HLA-typed donors contained around 300 gigabases of sequencing data and some 87 million unique TCR sequences. Among roughly 400 genotyped donors of the cohort, an average of around 240,000 unique TCR beta nucleotide sequences were sequenced per donor, around 18% of them non-productive. The genetic ancestry cluster associated with self-reported Caucasian donors included 65% to 90% of the 300 to 450 genotyped donors. A later analysis re-examined previously published TCR beta repertoires from just over 650 donors and added high-resolution HLA genotyping to investigate patterns of TCR occurrence. HLA typing covered class I and class II loci at four-digit resolution. Every repertoire in the discovery cohort had been generated on one and the same sequencing platform. Alongside the repertoire data, information on donor age, sex, ethnicity and CMV serostatus was compiled. A separate validation cohort of 100 to 150 different subjects was used in addition to the approximately 610-subject first cohort. Because of strong linkage in the cohort, roughly five DR-DQ haplotypes were treated as single units for association and clustering.

Here is what the overall study found, with its caveats: A later genetic analysis associated a missense DCLRE1C variant with V-gene and J-gene trimming of TCR beta chains, and an independent cohort replicated the association. Because counts were too low, about 18 rarely observed V segments, including chromosome 9 orphons, were left out of the earlier analysis of a few hundred of the donors. A few of the identified cytomegalovirus-associated TCR beta chains were confirmed in vitro to be specific for cytomegalovirus antigens. Because HLA typing was missing for some donors at each locus, association tests included only the typed subset. The only immune exposure information available for the cohort was CMV serostatus. In an earlier analysis of fewer than 750 of the donors, most TCR beta V segments were observed in productive rearrangements about 87% or about 30% of the time, broadly matching IMGT annotations. In a later analysis, HLA-associated TCR beta chains showed more clonal expansion and lower generation probabilities than non-associated chains that were equally common. Specific HLA alleles were associated with roughly 17,000 TCR beta sequences at a false discovery rate of 0.05 in a later analysis. The 87-base-pair reads could not distinguish some IMGT-functional V segments, including TRBV6-2 and TRBV6-3, so those segments were excluded. A later analysis reported that several top co-occurrence clusters appeared linked to parvovirus B19, influenza, CMV and Epstein-Barr virus. It was suggested by the authors that the approach could potentially be generalized to other disease states and immunological phenotypes. According to a later analysis, most CMV-associated TCR beta chains appeared to be HLA-restricted, and the HLA associations seemed to be driven largely by CMV exposure. In a later genetic analysis, fewer N-insertions in productive TCRs were reported among donors in an Asian-associated ancestry cluster than the approximately 710-donor mean. In this cohort, only TCR beta chains were sequenced, and detectable features were limited by the absence of alpha or paired-chain data. In a later analysis, TCR association rates were found to vary across HLA loci, with the most associated TCRs seen for DRB1 alleles and the fewest for HLA-C alleles. In both the original and validation cohorts, the classifier was reported to diagnose cytomegalovirus status with high specificity and sensitivity. A total of 150 to 200 TCR beta chains were listed by the study as associated with cytomegalovirus. Sequencing depth was assumed to be roughly uniform across donors in the presence/absence analyses, though that assumption may not hold. A group of highly shared sequence variants was considered likely to be a technical artifact of the sequencing pipeline. A further reported finding was that TCR beta sequences accurately predicted the HLA-A and HLA-B alleles for most subjects in the first cohort. Correlated functional status among segregating V segments might be attributable to linkage disequilibrium, but an unknown experimental factor could not be ruled out. Strong co-occurrence of HLA alleles, especially DR and DQ, made assigning TCR associations to individual alleles difficult. Most TCR sequences were observed very rarely across donors, whereas some public TCRs were present in many individuals.

The CDR3 spans 13 residues, from the cysteine through the phenylalanine. Just the 39-base CDR3 DNA is kept, in frame starting at base 1. The germline V gene provides CDR1 MNHEY and CDR2 SVGAGI. Trimming removed 2 bases from V and 3 bases from J, leaving 8 bases between the germline ends. As for this clone: The antigen it recognizes is unknown. No base-level quality is on record; no much larger clone is a single base apart.

In total, approximately 700 healthy bone marrow donors made up the cohort. All cohort members were sampled while nominally healthy, although unrecorded immune exposures were likely present. The donor was CMV seropositive and was included in the group of almost 300 seropositive cohort members. A peripheral blood sample was provided by each donor, and peripheral blood mononuclear cells were used for TCR beta sequencing. The Qiagen DNeasy Blood Extraction Kit was used to extract genomic DNA from the blood cell samples. The library was obtained by the immunoSEQ multiplex PCR assay. The multiplex PCR relied on a mix of 60 forward primers for TCR Vbeta segments and 13 reverse primers for TCR Jbeta segments. The CDR3 region of rearranged TCR beta genes was amplified from genomic DNA with a multiplex PCR assay. The Illumina HiSeq System was used to sequence the amplified TCR beta libraries as 87-base-pair reads. On the study's bioinformatics: A later analysis counted 65 million to 90 million unique TCR beta chains across the 640 or so repertoires, and 10 million to 12 million of these chains were shared by at least two donors. Raw reads were error-corrected and collapsed into unique sequences by a nearest-neighbor algorithm in which closely related sequences were merged to remove PCR and sequencing errors. Alignment of CDR3 sequences to IMGT reference sequences was used to assign V, D and J gene segments. Each retained sequence needed at least a six-nucleotide match to both a V gene segment and a J gene segment. Rearrangements were called productive when the CDR3 lacked stop codons and stayed in frame with V and J; all others were non-productive. CDR3 was defined by IMGT convention, running from the second conserved V-encoded cysteine to the conserved J-encoded phenylalanine. The earlier analysis of 500 to 750 of the donors excluded any sequence lacking an unambiguous match to a single V gene segment. An earlier analysis of 587 of the donors classified V segments as functional when productive rearrangements were above 56.7% and as segregating when the standard deviation between donors was above 5%. A statistical classification framework was built for diagnosing cytomegalovirus status from the catalog of TCR beta chain sequences. A later analysis assigned V and J genes by comparing TCR nucleotide sequences with IMGT/GENE-DB human TR gene sequences. Using the TCRdist pipeline, a later analysis assigned CDR3 sequences along with most-parsimonious VDJ recombination scenarios. In a later analysis, each TCR beta chain was defined by its CDR3 amino acid sequence together with its V-gene family, and reads lacking a unique V-gene family were excluded. As a way to deal with suspected cross-contamination and a sequencing artifact, a later analysis dropped 592 nucleotide sequences that were highly shared and had low generation probability. In a later analysis, a clonal expansion index for each public chain was calculated from normalized within-repertoire ranks of inferred template counts. A later analysis computed generation probabilities with a VDJ recombination model fitted to out-of-frame rearrangements, and checked the results against IGoR. In a later analysis, hypergeometric tests were used to score TCR-TCR, TCR-HLA and TCR-CMV co-occurrence, with a repertoire-size bias correction applied to TCR pairs. In a later analysis, false discovery rates were estimated by permuting HLA or CMV assignments 20 times. In a later analysis, co-occurring TCRs were grouped with DBSCAN, and TCRdist sequence similarity was added when clustering was performed within HLA-allele-positive subsets. Co-occurrence clustering excluded repertoires with fewer than 30,000 or more than 120,000 public chains, plus five with anomalous nucleotide sharing. Entries here come from immuneACCESS through TCRdb and include only in-frame sequences with V and J called. Some clones fail to appear in such tables; in the studies checked, an unresolved V gene covers under half of the shortfall, and the cause of the remainder is unknown. The DNA was the basis for D and trimming; V, J and clone size are from that table. The sample yields about 98,000 clones; approximately 72% were counted once. The ten largest clones represent around 9.9% of the sample.

The specimen was PBMCs. The sequence links TRBV6-5 to TRBJ2-7; perhaps TRBD2 is the D gene, with 5 bases matching. The clonotype was recovered from a man younger than 30 in good health and CMV-seropositive. The bases read TGTGCCAGCAGTTACACGGGGTTCTACGAGCAGTACTTC. Its amino acids are CASSYTGFYEQYF.